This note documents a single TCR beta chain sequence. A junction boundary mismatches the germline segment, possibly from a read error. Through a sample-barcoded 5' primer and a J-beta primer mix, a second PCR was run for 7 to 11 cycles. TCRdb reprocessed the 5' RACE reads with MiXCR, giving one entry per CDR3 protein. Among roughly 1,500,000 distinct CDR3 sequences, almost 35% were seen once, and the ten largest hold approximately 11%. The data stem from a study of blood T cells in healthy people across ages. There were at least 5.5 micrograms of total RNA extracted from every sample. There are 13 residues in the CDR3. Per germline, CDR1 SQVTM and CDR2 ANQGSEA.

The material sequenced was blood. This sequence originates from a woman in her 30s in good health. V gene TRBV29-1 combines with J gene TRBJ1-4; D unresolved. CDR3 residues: CSASVGTNEKRFF. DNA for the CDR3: TGCAGCGCATCGGTGGGAACTAATGAAAAACGGTTTTTT.